Below are 20 T cell receptor beta chains sequenced from a single sample in a study of T cell repertoires in cytomegalovirus infection. TCRdb fed the reads into MiXCR, producing one record per CDR3 protein. The table has 150,000 to 200,000 distinct CDR3 sequences, approximately 15% seen once; the top ten hold 25% to 30%. What was sequenced was PBMCs. Source of these receptors: a human donor in good health (CMV status not recorded). Some clones in this sample may be carry-over from other donors' samples.

The sample holds a few counts of this clonotype. The rearrangement uses TRBV4-3 and TRBJ2-1; D is perhaps TRBD2 (5 bases). This CDR3 has 14 amino acids. The V and J ends lost 0 bases and 7 bases respectively, with 10 bases between them. Germline V lookup: CDR1 LGHNA, CDR2 YSLEER. DNA for the CDR3: TGCGCCAGCAGCCAAGACGGACTGGAAAATGAGCAGTTCTTC. Protein product: CASSQDGLENEQFF.

This clonotype was seen at least ten times. The rearrangement joins TRBV7-9 to TRBJ2-4; 10 bases line up with TRBD1. Germline assignment: CDR1 SEHNR and CDR2 FQNEAQ (reference sequence). The CDR3 contains 14 residues. V lost 3 bases and J lost 6; bases outside the gene matches: 2. The CDR3 is CASSFGQGGNIQYF. The CDR3 DNA is TGTGCCAGCAGCTTCGGACAGGGGGGAAACATTCAGTACTTC.

This clonotype appeared many times. The chain combines TRBV7-2 with TRBJ2-3; D unclear. CDR3 length: 14 residues. Germline assignment: CDR1 SGHTA and CDR2 FQGNSA. V lost 1 base and J 5 bases, leaving 10 bases between the germline ends. DNA for the CDR3: TGTGCCAGCAGCTTAGAAGTCTTTAAAGATACGCAGTATTTT. It translates to CASSLEVFKDTQYF.

This clonotype was counted at least ten times. V gene TRBV7-2 combines with J gene TRBJ1-2; 9 positions agree with TRBD1. Germline V gene lookup returns CDR1 SGHTA and CDR2 FQGNSA. With 5 bases clipped from V and 6 bases from J, the junction kept 4 bases outside the gene matches. The CDR3 is made up of 13 amino acids. CDR3 nucleotides: TGTGCCAGCAGCCTTACAGGGGGCGATGGCTACACCTTC. Translation: CASSLTGGDGYTF. The full variable domain, in which reference TRBV7-2 and TRBJ1-2 provide the parts outside the CDR3, is GAGVSQSPSNKVTEKGKDVELRCDPISGHTALYWYRQSLGQGLEFLIYFQGNSAPDKSGLPSDRFSAERTGGSVSTLTIQRTQQEDSAVYLCASSLTGGDGYTFGSGTRLTVV.

This clonotype was recorded a few times. The rearrangement uses TRBV7-9 and TRBJ2-5; D is unresolved. Trimming removed 7 bases from V and 5 bases from J, with 11 bases in between. Germline loops: CDR1 SEHNR, CDR2 FQNEAQ (reference sequence). CDR3 length equals 12 residues. CDR3 region: CASTDFGETQYF. The CDR3 nucleotides read TGTGCCAGCACCGACTTCGGGGAGACCCAGTACTTC.

This clonotype was detected many times. The V call is TRBV6-2 or TRBV6-3, the J call TRBJ1-1; weak D call: TRBD1 (6 bases). Germline assignment: CDR1 MNHEY and CDR2 SVGEGT. V lost 6 bases, J lost 7 bases, and 18 bases lay in between. The CDR3 sequence is 14 residues long. The CDR3 spells CASSSIGGRLEAFF. In DNA, the CDR3 is TGTGCCAGCAGCTCCATTGGGGGGCGACTTGAAGCTTTCTTT.

The genes are TRBV7-2 and TRBJ2-3; 13 bases match TRBD2. After removal of 6 bases from V and 3 bases from J, the junction contained 3 bases not matched to a gene. The CDR3 runs 15 residues. Germline V lookup: CDR1 SGHTA, CDR2 FQGNSA. The CDR3 reads CASRLAGGMTDTQYF. For the CDR3, the DNA is TGTGCCAGCAGACTAGCGGGGGGGATGACAGATACGCAGTATTTT.

At least ten counts were recorded for this clonotype. This chain links TRBV20-1 with TRBJ2-3, with D possibly being TRBD2 (6 bases). Germline CDR1 is DFQATT and CDR2 is SNEGSKA (reference sequence). The CDR3 contains 14 residues. V dropped 0 bases and J dropped 2 bases, with 9 bases sitting between them. The CDR3 DNA reads TGCAGTGCTAGAGACGGGGGTAACACAGATACGCAGTATTTT. This gives the protein CSARDGGNTDTQYF.

The V and J genes are TRBV27 and TRBJ2-7; D gene uncertain. Trimming took 2 bases from V and 5 from J, leaving 13 bases between them. Germline lookup yields CDR1 MNHEY and CDR2 SMNVEV (reference sequence). The CDR3 sequence is 14 residues long. The CDR3 loop is CASSLGLASDEQYF. CDR3 coding DNA: TGTGCCAGCAGTTTAGGGTTGGCCTCGGACGAGCAGTACTTC.

This rearrangement joins TRBV20-1 to TRBJ1-2; 8 bases align to TRBD1. Germline CDR1 reads DFQATT; CDR2 reads SNEGSKA (reference sequence). With V trimmed by 4 bases and J by 0 bases, 4 bases remained unmatched. This CDR3 comprises 14 residues. The CDR3 here is CSAKRQGSNYGYTF. Written as DNA, the CDR3 is TGCAGTGCTAAAAGACAGGGGTCTAACTATGGCTACACCTTC.

This clonotype was seen more than once but under ten times. The chain recombines TRBV7-2 with TRBJ1-4; D unclear. There are 12 residues in the CDR3. Germline CDR1 and CDR2: SGHTA and FQGNSA. Trimming took 2 bases from V and 4 from J, leaving 2 bases between them. CDR3 nucleotide sequence: TGTGCCAGCAGCTTATTTAATGAAAAACTGTTTTTT. This translates into CASSLFNEKLFF.

The chain links TRBV2 to TRBJ1-2; a possible D gene is TRBD1 (6 bases). V lost 8 bases, J lost 5 bases, and 12 bases lay in between. CDR3 length equals 12 residues. CDR1 and CDR2 (germline): SNHLY, FYNNEI. The CDR3: CASQDRRYGYTF. The DNA of the CDR3 is TGTGCCAGCCAAGACAGGAGATATGGCTACACCTTC. The whole variable domain, filled in from reference TRBV2 and TRBJ1-2, reads EPEVTQTPSHQVTQMGQEVILRCVPISNHLYFYWYRQILGQKVEFLVSFYNNEISEKSEIFDDQFSVERPDGSNFTLKIRSTKLEDSAMYFCASQDRRYGYTFGSGTRLTVV.

This chain uses TRBV20-1 with TRBJ2-4, with D maybe TRBD1 (6 bases). The CDR3 loop spans 12 amino acids. Germline CDR1 reads DFQATT; CDR2 reads SNEGSKA (reference sequence). Trimming removed 6 bases from V and 9 bases from J, with 15 bases in between. The CDR3 is CSADGQSGIQYF. The DNA for the CDR3 is TGCAGTGCAGATGGACAGTCGGGCATTCAGTACTTC.

This clonotype was observed many times. V gene TRBV25-1 combines with J gene TRBJ1-1, with 7 bases matching TRBD1. CDR1 and CDR2 (germline): MGHDK, SYGVNS. The V gene end was trimmed by 4 bases and the J gene end by 1 base; junction bases not matched to a gene: 3. The CDR3 extends over 14 amino acids. CDR3: CASSGYRGNTEAFF. CDR3 DNA: TGTGCCAGCAGTGGGTACAGGGGGAACACTGAAGCTTTCTTT.

This clonotype was observed a handful of times. This rearrangement joins TRBV7-2 to TRBJ2-3; 7 positions agree with TRBD2. In germline, CDR1 is SGHTA, CDR2 FQGNSA. V was clipped by 2 bases and J by 4 bases; unmatched bases: 6. This CDR3 is built from 15 residues. Written as DNA, the CDR3 is TGTGCCAGCAGCTTAAGGACTAGGCCCCCAGATACGCAGTATTTT. It translates to CASSLRTRPPDTQYF.

This clonotype was counted at least ten times. The chain combines TRBV7-9 with TRBJ2-7, with TRBD2 matching 8 bases. CDR1 and CDR2 from the germline V gene are SEHNR and FQNEAQ (reference sequence). The CDR3 runs 17 residues. The V segment lost 6 bases and the J segment 1 base; nucleotides outside the gene matches: 14. The chain's CDR3 is CASRPGGGRSPSYEQYF. In nucleotides, the CDR3 is TGTGCCAGCAGGCCTGGGGGCGGGAGGAGTCCTTCCTACGAGCAGTACTTC.

The chain carries TRBV24-1 and TRBJ2-2, with D unresolved. From germline, CDR1 is KGHDR and CDR2 SFDVKD. There are 12 residues in the CDR3. Trimming took 6 bases from V and 5 from J, leaving 6 bases between them. CDR3 loop: CATSPPTGELFF. CDR3 DNA sequence: TGTGCCACCAGTCCGCCTACCGGGGAGCTGTTTTTT.

V and J are TRBV6-5 and TRBJ1-2; D perhaps matches TRBD1 (5 bases). There are 15 residues in the CDR3. The V and J ends lost 4 bases and 4 bases respectively, with 16 bases between them. Germline V gene sequence: CDR1 MNHEY, CDR2 SVGAGI. The DNA for the CDR3 is TGTGCCAGCAGTTCCGGCGGACAAGAATTCTATGGCTACACCTTC. It translates to CASSSGGQEFYGYTF.

This clonotype has just a few counts. This chain links TRBV6-1 with TRBJ1-5, with D hard to call. Germline V gene lookup returns CDR1 MNHNS and CDR2 SASEGT. Trimming took off 7 bases at V and 0 bases at J, with 4 bases between the two ends. The CDR3 has 12 residues. The CDR3 here is CASTGSNQPQHF. CDR3 nucleotides: TGTGCCAGCACGGGTAGCAATCAGCCCCAGCATTTT.

This clonotype has more than one count but fewer than ten. The chain combines TRBV29-1 with TRBJ2-3; 7 bases fit TRBD1. With 7 bases clipped from V and 0 bases from J, the junction kept 10 bases outside the gene matches. CDR1 is SQVTM, CDR2 ANQGSEA, per germline. The CDR3 length is 15 residues. The DNA for the CDR3 is TGCAGCGCCGCCGGGGACAGACATAGCACAGATACGCAGTATTTT. This translates into CSAAGDRHSTDTQYF.